This T cell receptor beta chain originates from a study of blood T cell repertoires in COVID-19. Study information: PBMCs, B-cell-depleted T cells, or T cells provided the cDNA or gDNA that made up the material.

V lost 1 base, J lost 6 bases, and 13 bases lay in between. This CDR3 has 15 amino acids. CDR1 and CDR2 from the germline V gene are LNHDA and SQIVND (reference sequence). This table comes from immunoSEQ multiplex PCR, and its TCRdb copy is limited to in-frame clones, with some not included. This table has around 150,000 clones, approximately 80% appearing once. Recovered participants had two consecutive negative NP/OP PCR tests, healthcare professional clearance, or symptom resolution. This chain joins TRBV19 and TRBJ1-5; no clear D gene. The source of this sequence is a man aged 40-49 years who had recovered from COVID-19. The sequenced sample consisted of PBMCs or T cells enriched from blood (not recorded which). CDR3 in amino acids: CASSIAASGGQPQHF. CDR3 sequence (DNA): TGTGCCAGTAGTATAGCAGCATCTGGCGGTCAGCCCCAGCATTTT.